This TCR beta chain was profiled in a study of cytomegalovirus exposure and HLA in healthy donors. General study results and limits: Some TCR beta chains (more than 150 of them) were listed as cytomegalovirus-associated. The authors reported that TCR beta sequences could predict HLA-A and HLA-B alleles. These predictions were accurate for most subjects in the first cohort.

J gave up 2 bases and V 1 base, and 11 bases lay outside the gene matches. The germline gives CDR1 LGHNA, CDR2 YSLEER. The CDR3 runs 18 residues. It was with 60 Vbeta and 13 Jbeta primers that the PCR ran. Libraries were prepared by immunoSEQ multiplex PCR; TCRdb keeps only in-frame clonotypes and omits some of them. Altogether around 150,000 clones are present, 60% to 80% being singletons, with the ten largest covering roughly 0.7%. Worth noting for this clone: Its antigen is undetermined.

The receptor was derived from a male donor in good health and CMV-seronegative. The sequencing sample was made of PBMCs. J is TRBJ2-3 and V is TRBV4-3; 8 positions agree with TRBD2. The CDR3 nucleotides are TGCGCCAGCAGCCAAGTTGTCCTGGGCGGGGGGATCACAGATACGCAGTATTTT. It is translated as CASSQVVLGGGITDTQYF.